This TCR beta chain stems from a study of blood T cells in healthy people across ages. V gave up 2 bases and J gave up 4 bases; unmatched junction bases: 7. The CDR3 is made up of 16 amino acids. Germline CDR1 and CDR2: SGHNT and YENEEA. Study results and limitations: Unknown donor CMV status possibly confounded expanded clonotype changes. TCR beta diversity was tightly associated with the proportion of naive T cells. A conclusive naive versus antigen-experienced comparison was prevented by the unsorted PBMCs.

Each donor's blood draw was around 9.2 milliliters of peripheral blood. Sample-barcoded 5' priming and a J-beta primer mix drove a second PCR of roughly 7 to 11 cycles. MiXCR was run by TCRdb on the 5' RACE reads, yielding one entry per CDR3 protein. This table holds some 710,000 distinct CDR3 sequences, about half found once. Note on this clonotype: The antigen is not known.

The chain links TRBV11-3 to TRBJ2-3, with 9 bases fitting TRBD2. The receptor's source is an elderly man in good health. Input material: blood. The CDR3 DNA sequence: TGTGCCAGCAGCTTATTGGGGCGGGAGGGCCCAGATACGCAGTATTTT. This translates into CASSLLGREGPDTQYF.